This TCR beta chain was recovered during a study of blood T cell repertoires in COVID-19. Across the study: Samples of COVID-19 (acute and convalescent) were obtained from the United States, Italy and Spain. PBMCs, B-cell-depleted T cells, or T cells were the source of the cDNA or gDNA that made up the material.

V trimming: 5 bases; J trimming: 2 bases; junction bases outside the gene matches: 6. From germline, CDR1 is SGHTA and CDR2 FQGNSA. The CDR3 runs to 15 residues. Authors' analysis steps: Amplification of reference gene primers provided the estimated nucleated cell counts. Assay: immunoSEQ multiplex PCR; the TCRdb copy retains only in-frame clones and omits some. V and J calls and clone size are those listed in that table; D and trimming were worked out from the DNA. This table has about 63,000 clones, approximately 92% appearing once. The chain employs TRBV7-2 and TRBJ1-1; 9 positions agree with TRBD1. The specimen sequenced was peripheral blood. This TCR was sampled from a man over 45 with active COVID-19. CDR3 bases: TGTGCCAGCAGCACTAGGACAGGGGAAAACACTGAAGCTTTCTTT. As protein: CASSTRTGENTEAFF.